Each of the 27 T cell receptor beta chains below was sequenced from the same sample in a study of tumor-infiltrating lymphocytes in oesophageal squamous cell carcinoma. In TCRdb, the PCR reads were re-called with MiXCR into one record per CDR3 protein. The data contain roughly 11,000 distinct CDR3 sequences, more than 55% of them seen just once; the ten biggest clones take up under 45%. The sample consisted of esophageal tumor tissue. Source of these receptors: a male donor with esophageal squamous cell carcinoma.

This chain joins TRBV11-2 and TRBJ2-5; D might be TRBD1 (5 bases). Near its end, the DNA agrees better with TRBJ1-2, so the J call may be wrong. The CDR3 runs 11 residues. From germline, CDR1 is SGHAT and CDR2 FQNNGV. This CDR3 reads CASSTGYGYTF. Here the CDR3 DNA reads TGTGCCAGCAGTACAGGCTATGGCTACACCTTC.

The chain uses TRBV7-6 and TRBJ2-1, with D perhaps matching TRBD2 (7 bases). V lost 5 bases, J lost 5 bases, and 22 bases lay in between. The CDR3 contains 17 residues. The germline CDR1 and CDR2 sequences are SGHVS and FNYEAQ. CDR3 bases: TGTGCCAGCAGCCCGACAAGGGGGGGCCACGTGCACAATGAGCAGTTCTTC. Translated: CASSPTRGGHVHNEQFF.

The chain uses TRBV7-8 and TRBJ2-5; no clear D. CDR1 and CDR2 (germline): SGHVS, FQNEAQ. The ends were cut back, 1 base at V and 11 bases at J, with 11 bases in the middle. The CDR3 consists of 12 residues. Written as DNA, the CDR3 is TGTGCCAGCAGCTTAGTAATTAATGAGCAGTACTTC. This translates into CASSLVINEQYF.

This chain joins TRBV10-2 and TRBJ2-5, with 8 bases lining up with TRBD2. CDR3 size: 15 residues. Germline CDR1 is WSHSY and CDR2 is SAAADI. The V segment lost 2 bases and the J segment 1 base; nucleotides outside the gene matches: 3. Here the CDR3 reads CASSETGGRQETQYF. The DNA for the CDR3 is TGCGCCAGCAGTGAGACGGGAGGGCGCCAAGAGACCCAGTACTTC.

The V gene is TRBV7-6, the J gene TRBJ2-5; TRBD1 matches 7 bases. The CDR3 is 14 amino acids. From germline, CDR1 is SGHVS and CDR2 FNYEAQ. V gave up 5 bases and J gave up 2 bases; unmatched junction bases: 5. This CDR3 is CASSQGTAQETQYF. In nucleotides, the CDR3 is TGTGCCAGCAGCCAAGGGACAGCACAAGAGACCCAGTACTTC.

This chain joins TRBV7-4 and TRBJ1-1, with D maybe TRBD1 (6 bases). TRBJ2-2 explains the end of the DNA better; the J call may be wrong. The germline gives CDR1 SGHVT, CDR2 SQSDAQ. CDR3 length: 16 amino acids. CDR3 bases: TGTGCCAGCAGCCGAGGCAGGGGAAGTAACACCGGGGAGCTGTTTTTT. Translated, it gives CASSRGRGSNTGELFF.

V and J are TRBV7-2 and TRBJ2-3; 7 bases are shared with TRBD1. V dropped 3 bases and J dropped 3; count of bases not matched to a gene: 6. The CDR3 runs to 15 residues. Germline V gene sequence: CDR1 SGHTA, CDR2 FQGNSA. The CDR3 DNA sequence: TGTGCCAGCAGCTTCGATGCAGGGGGTACAGATACGCAGTATTTT. Translation gives CASSFDAGGTDTQYF.

J is TRBJ2-7 and V is TRBV7-6; 10 positions match TRBD2. Judging by the DNA end, TRBJ2-5 fits better; the J call may be wrong. The length of the CDR3 is 15 residues. Per germline, CDR1 SGHVS and CDR2 FNYEAQ. CDR3 sequence: CASSLRTSGEETQYF. For the CDR3, the DNA is TGTGCCAGCAGCCTACGGACTAGCGGTGAAGAGACCCAGTACTTC.

CDR3 nucleotides: TGCGCCAGCAGTGAAGGGGGCTCAGACGAGCAGTACTTC. It codes for CASSEGGSDEQYF. V usage is TRBV10-2 and J usage is TRBJ2-5; 7 bases line up with TRBD1. Judging by the DNA end, TRBJ2-7 fits better; the J call may be wrong. Germline V gene sequence: CDR1 WSHSY, CDR2 SAAADI. The CDR3 contains 13 residues.

The V and J genes are TRBV7-9 and TRBJ2-5; 7 nucleotides line up with TRBD2. Germline V gene lookup returns CDR1 SEHNR and CDR2 FQNEAQ (reference sequence). V shed 3 bases, J shed 0 bases, and the junction held 10 bases outside the gene matches. This CDR3 has 17 amino acids. The CDR3: CASSFPSGPRDQETQYF. The CDR3 bases are TGTGCCAGCAGCTTTCCTAGCGGACCGCGTGACCAAGAGACCCAGTACTTC.

V usage is TRBV7-9 and J usage is TRBJ2-6, with D unresolved. CDR3 length: 17 amino acids. Trimming shortened V by 3 bases and J by 0 bases, and 12 bases separated the two germline ends. Germline CDR1 is SEHNR and CDR2 is FQNEAQ (reference sequence). DNA for the CDR3: TGTGCCAGCAGCTTTTATGGCCGGTACTCTGGGGCCAACGTCCTGACTTTC. This sequence encodes CASSFYGRYSGANVLTF.

V usage is TRBV7-2 and J usage is TRBJ2-5, with 8 nucleotides matching TRBD2. Germline V lookup: CDR1 SGHTA, CDR2 FQGNSA. With V trimmed by 0 bases and J by 2 bases, 5 bases remained unmatched. The CDR3 loop spans 16 amino acids. The DNA for the CDR3 is TGTGCCAGCAGCTTAGCGAGCGGGAGATTGCAAGAGACCCAGTACTTC. Amino acid sequence: CASSLASGRLQETQYF.

This clonotype is medium-sized. CDR3 coding DNA: TGTGCTACCCTTACTCCGGACAGAGCCTACGAGCAGTACTTC. This sequence encodes CATLTPDRAYEQYF. The chain combines TRBV6-1 with TRBJ2-7; a possible D gene is TRBD1 (6 bases). The CDR3 loop spans 14 amino acids. Germline V gene lookup returns CDR1 MNHNS and CDR2 SASEGT.

This clonotype appeared many times. J is TRBJ2-7 and V is TRBV6-1; tentatively, D is TRBD1 or TRBD2 (5 bases each). Trimming removed 6 bases at V and 3 bases at J, with 18 bases between. CDR3 size: 15 residues. Germline CDR1 MNHNS, CDR2 SASEGT. CDR3 bases: TGTGCCAGCAGCTTACTTTCCGGGACGCACTACGAGCAGTACTTC. Translated: CASSLLSGTHYEQYF.

The CDR3 DNA follows: TGTGCCAGCTCCCGGGAGATTTCCTACAATGAGCAGTTCTTC. Residues: CASSREISYNEQFF. The V and J genes are TRBV7-2 and TRBJ2-1; a weak D match, TRBD2 (6 bases). Per the germline V gene, CDR1 is SGHTA and CDR2 is FQGNSA. Between the trimmed V and J ends, which lost 8 bases and 1 base, there was a span of 12 bases. This CDR3 contains 14 residues.

This sequence joins TRBV7-2 and TRBJ2-7; TRBD1 is a possible D gene (6 bases). The assigned J gene may be wrong: the sequence end matches TRBJ2-1 better. This CDR3 is 13 amino acids long. Germline V gives CDR1 SGHTA, CDR2 FQGNSA. The CDR3: CASSSRGINEQFF. In nucleotides, the CDR3 is TGTGCCAGCAGCTCTAGGGGGATAAATGAGCAGTTCTTC.

In this sample, this clonotype turned up a few times. The rearrangement uses TRBV7-2 and TRBJ2-6; no clear D. V lost 4 bases and J lost 0, with 7 bases in between. From germline, CDR1 is SGHTA and CDR2 FQGNSA. The CDR3 extends over 15 amino acids. The DNA of the CDR3 is TGTGCCAGCAGCTCGCAGACCTCTGGGGCCAACGTCCTGACTTTC. Residues: CASSSQTSGANVLTF.

The chain employs TRBV6-8 and TRBJ2-5; TRBD2 is a possible D gene (5 bases). This CDR3 contains 12 residues. Germline loops: CDR1 MNHGY, CDR2 SAAAGT. V was cut by 6 bases and J by 11 bases, with 16 bases left in between. Here the CDR3 DNA reads TGTGCCAGCAGACTAGACACTAATGAGCAGTACTTC. Its translation: CASRLDTNEQYF.

The J gene is TRBJ2-5, the V gene TRBV11-2; unclear D gene. The V end lost 3 bases, the J end lost 1 base, and 9 bases lay between the germline ends. This CDR3 has 14 amino acids. Germline V gives CDR1 SGHAT, CDR2 FQNNGV. CDR3 sequence reads: CASSFNRRQETQYF. Written as DNA, the CDR3 is TGTGCCAGCAGCTTCAATCGGCGCCAAGAGACCCAGTACTTC.

The chain carries TRBV2 and TRBJ2-7, with TRBD1 matching over 11 bases. Trimming took 7 bases from V and 11 from J; bases not matched to a gene: 10. The germline gives CDR1 SNHLY, CDR2 FYNNEI. CDR3 size: 13 residues. CDR3 protein: CASIRDRGSVEYF. As DNA, the CDR3 is TGTGCCAGCATCAGGGACAGGGGGAGTGTTGAGTACTTC.

J is TRBJ2-6 and V is TRBV12-3 or TRBV12-4; 7 bases fit TRBD1. This CDR3 is 19 amino acids long. The trim removed 3 bases at V and 1 base at J, leaving 12 bases unmatched. CDR3 sequence: CASSFRGLSPFSGANVLTF. In DNA, the CDR3 is TGTGCCAGCAGTTTTAGGGGGCTGAGCCCGTTTTCTGGGGCCAACGTCCTGACTTTC.

The CDR3 protein is CASSLSSYNEQFF. CDR3 sequence (DNA): TGTGCCAGCAGTTTAAGCTCCTACAATGAGCAGTTCTTC. The chain combines TRBV12-3 or TRBV12-4 with TRBJ2-1, with no clear D. The CDR3 is 13 residues long. Trimming took off 2 bases at V and 0 bases at J, with 2 bases between the two ends.

The chain uses TRBV7-2 and TRBJ2-3; D is ambiguous. Deletions cut 5 bases from V and 6 bases from J, with 12 bases between. CDR3 size: 13 residues. Germline loops: CDR1 SGHTA, CDR2 FQGNSA. The CDR3 DNA follows: TGTGCCAGCAGCACAATGTCTTGGGATACGCAGTATTTT. Translating it yields CASSTMSWDTQYF.

Concerning this clonotype: Just one base apart from a much larger clone, this may be a read error. The chain recombines TRBV7-3 with TRBJ2-7; 10 nucleotides align to TRBD2. Germline CDR1 and CDR2: SGHTA and FQGTGA. The V and J ends lost 5 bases and 7 bases, in that order; junction bases with no gene match: 11. There are 15 residues in the CDR3. The CDR3 DNA sequence: TGTGCCAGCAGCCGTAGCGGGAGGTCCTACAATGAGCAGTACTTC. It yields the protein CASSRSGRSYNEQYF.

This clonotype has more than one count but fewer than ten. The rearrangement links TRBV7-2 to TRBJ2-7; tentative D call: TRBD1 (6 bases). The CDR3 loop spans 13 amino acids. V lost 5 bases to trimming and J lost 3 bases, with 11 bases between them. Germline V gene lookup returns CDR1 SGHTA and CDR2 FQGNSA. The CDR3 DNA reads TGTGCCAGCAGCGCGGTCAGGGGCTACGAGCAGTACTTC. Translating gives CASSAVRGYEQYF.

Notes on this clonotype: The missing conserved phenylalanine or tryptophan at the end of this CDR3 makes a read error likely. The DNA is omitted, as the CDR3 cannot be located on it reliably, and the CDR3 follows TCRdb's listing. The chain combines TRBV7-9 with TRBJ2-6; the D call of TRBD1 is as the table states it, not checked on the DNA. From germline, CDR1 is SEHNR and CDR2 FQNEAQ (reference sequence). The CDR3 is 18 amino acids in total, end residues counted. The CDR3: CASSSWTVSSYNEQFFGA.

The chain joins TRBV7-6 to TRBJ2-1, with 7 bases fitting TRBD2. This CDR3 has 14 residues. Per germline, CDR1 SGHVS and CDR2 FNYEAQ. J was trimmed by 13 bases and V by 5 bases; bases with no gene match: 14. CDR3 bases: TGTGCCAGCAGCCCCGGGACTAAACAAGAGACCCAGTTCTTC. It encodes CASSPGTKQETQFF.